This TCR beta chain was obtained from a study of vaccination and CD4 T cells after COVID-19. V was pared by 4 bases and J by 3 bases, with 8 bases between. This CDR3 contains 12 residues. Germline V gene data show CDR1 as SGHKS and CDR2 as YYEKEE (reference sequence). This clonotype is labeled as medium-sized. Its target is not known. Findings and caveats of the study: It was found that, in convalescent patients, 304 of 307 vaccine-specific clones were spike mono-reactive.

The Oncomine TCR Beta short-read assay was applied to DNA of cultured CD4+ T cells. TCRdb reprocessed the PCR reads via MiXCR and lists one record per CDR3 protein. The profile covers over 3,500 distinct CDR3 sequences, with around 21% appearing a single time and about half taken by the ten largest. The sample's treatment: roughly 11-day PBMC culture with coronavirus spike peptide pools or control peptides (ViraFEST assay). The TCR originated in a human donor who had recovered from COVID-19. The sequences come from CD4+ T cells from blood, cultured in vitro, collected after SARS-CoV-2 vaccination. The chain employs TRBV5-5 and TRBJ2-7; D is perhaps TRBD1 (6 bases). CDR3 coding DNA: TGTGCCAGCAGCGACAGGTTCTACGAGCAGTACTTC. It codes for CASSDRFYEQYF.